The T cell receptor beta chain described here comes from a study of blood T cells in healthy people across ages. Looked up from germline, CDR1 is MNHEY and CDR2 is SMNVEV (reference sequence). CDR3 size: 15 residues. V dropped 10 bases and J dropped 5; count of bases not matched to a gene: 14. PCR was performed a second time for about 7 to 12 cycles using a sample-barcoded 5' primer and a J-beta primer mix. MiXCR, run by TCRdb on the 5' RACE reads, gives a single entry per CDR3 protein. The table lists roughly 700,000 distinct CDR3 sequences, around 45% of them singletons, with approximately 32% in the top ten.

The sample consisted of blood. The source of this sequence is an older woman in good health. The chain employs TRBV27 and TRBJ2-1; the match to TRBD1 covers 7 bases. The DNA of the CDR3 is TGTGCCACCCAAGGACAGGCTCTTGGGGACAATGAGCAGTTCTTC. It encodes CATQGQALGDNEQFF.